The present TCR beta chain was sequenced within a study of molecular identifiers for immune sequencing clone quantification. Notes on the study in general: Over 98% of effector molecules, but under 1% in naive cells, were held by clones with more than 20 RNA copies.

V was clipped by 6 bases and J by 5 bases; unmatched bases: 12. This CDR3 is 16 amino acids long. This clonotype was seen a handful of times. Its target is unknown. MiXCR, run by TCRdb on the PCR reads, gives a single entry per CDR3 protein. The sample has roughly 93,000 distinct CDR3 sequences; around 27% are singletons. Sequencing was done on a sample of naive CD8+ T cells from blood, with Jurkat cell RNA spiked in. The subset: FACS-sorted CD8+CD4-CCR7+CD45RA+ naive T cells. This TCR derives from a human donor in good health. Some libraries in this study had Jurkat cell RNA spiked in. This chain links TRBV12-3 or TRBV12-4 with TRBJ2-2, with 7 positions matching TRBD2. The CDR3 DNA reads TGTGCCAGCAGAAATATCCGGGACTACACTACCGGGGAGCTGTTTTTT. Translating gives CASRNIRDYTTGELFF.